The sequence of this T cell receptor beta chain was determined in a study of blood T cell repertoires in COVID-19. The V segment lost 8 bases and the J segment 9 bases; nucleotides outside the gene matches: 4. Germline V CDR1 and CDR2: SQVTM, ANQGSEA. This CDR3 has 13 amino acids. Clones were read by immunoSEQ multiplex PCR, and TCRdb kept only the in-frame ones, dropping some. The table shows approximately 99,000 clones, with about 91% occurring only once. The receptor's source is a man in his fifties or sixties with COVID-19, enrolled during active disease. The chain carries TRBV29-1 and TRBJ2-1; TRBD2 aligns across 16 bases. The sequenced sample consisted of peripheral blood. This CDR3 is CSLGLAGGVEQFF. The CDR3 bases are TGCAGCCTGGGACTAGCGGGGGGGGTTGAGCAGTTCTTC.